A single sample gave rise to the 23 T cell receptor beta chains below, sequenced in a study of technical replicates of blood from several donors. Sequenced by immunoSEQ multiplex PCR; TCRdb stores in-frame clones only, minus some. The sample consists of about 89,000 clones, about 94% of them appearing once. Sequencing was performed on T cells isolated from PBMCs. These receptors were obtained from a human donor in good health.

V is TRBV6-1 and J is TRBJ2-7, with D possibly matching TRBD2 (7 bases). The germline gives CDR1 MNHNS, CDR2 SASEGT. This CDR3 contains 16 residues. Trimming shortened V by 0 bases and J by 0 bases, and 12 bases separated the two germline ends. In DNA form, the CDR3 reads TGTGCCAGCAGTGAAGCGGGGGGCGGGAGCTCCTACGAGCAGTACTTC. Translating it yields CASSEAGGGSSYEQYF.

V usage is TRBV5-1 and J usage is TRBJ1-1; D gene unclear. Trimming removed 1 base from V and 3 bases from J, with 22 bases in between. The CDR3 is 18 amino acids. CDR1 is SGHRS, CDR2 YFSETQ, per germline. CDR3 amino acids: CASSLYGQERAAYTEAFF. DNA for the CDR3: TGCGCCAGCAGCTTGTATGGCCAGGAAAGAGCAGCCTACACTGAAGCTTTCTTT.

This rearrangement joins TRBV9 to TRBJ2-3, with 9 bases fitting TRBD2. Unmatched junction bases numbered 8, after V lost 3 bases and J lost 3 bases. The germline V gene has CDR1 SGDLS and CDR2 YYNGEE. This CDR3 comprises 16 residues. The CDR3 protein is CASSDRGGDPTDTQYF. The CDR3 DNA follows: TGTGCCAGCAGCGACCGCGGGGGGGACCCGACAGATACGCAGTATTTT.

This clone was picked up one time. The V call is TRBV5-4, the J call TRBJ2-1; 10 bases align to TRBD2. After removal of 3 bases from V and 7 bases from J, the junction contained 10 bases not matched to a gene. CDR1 and CDR2 from the germline V gene are SGHNT and YYREEE (reference sequence). The CDR3 spans 16 residues. CDR3 sequence: CASSSPELAGGNEQFF. CDR3 DNA: TGTGCCAGCAGCTCCCCGGAATTAGCGGGGGGTAATGAGCAGTTCTTC. The complete variable domain, with remaining parts taken from reference TRBV5-4 and TRBJ2-1, reads ETGVTQSPTHLIKTRGQQVTLRCSSQSGHNTVSWYQQALGQGPQFIFQYYREEENGRGNFPPRFSGLQFPNYSSELNVNALELDDSALYLCASSSPELAGGNEQFFGPGTRLTVL.

The chain has TRBV25-1 and TRBJ2-1; 10 bases align to TRBD1. V trimming: 3 bases; J trimming: 6 bases; junction bases outside the gene matches: 5. In germline, CDR1 is MGHDK, CDR2 SYGVNS. CDR3 length: 15 amino acids. The CDR3 protein is CASSETGGYGNEQFF. The CDR3 DNA follows: TGTGCCAGCAGTGAGACAGGGGGCTATGGCAATGAGCAGTTCTTC.

The V gene is TRBV2, the J gene TRBJ1-2, with 9 bases matching TRBD1. The CDR3 runs to 14 residues. Germline values: CDR1 SNHLY, CDR2 FYNNEI. After removal of 6 bases from V and 5 bases from J, the junction contained 7 bases not matched to a gene. The CDR3 coding sequence is TGTGCCAGCAGGGGACAGGGACCCTTATATGGCTACACCTTC. Amino acid sequence: CASRGQGPLYGYTF.

This chain connects TRBV27 to TRBJ1-3, with TRBD1 as a possible D gene (5 bases). The germline gives CDR1 MNHEY, CDR2 SMNVEV (reference sequence). The CDR3 spans 15 residues. The V and J ends lost 4 bases and 2 bases respectively, with 12 bases between them. The CDR3 DNA reads TGTGCCAGCAGTTCCGGGTGGGGGGCTGGAAACACCATATATTTT. Protein sequence: CASSSGWGAGNTIYF.

The chain combines TRBV5-4 with TRBJ1-1; perhaps TRBD1 as D (5 bases). This CDR3 is 15 amino acids long. CDR1 SGHNT and CDR2 YYREEE come from the germline V gene (reference sequence). The V end was cut by 2 bases, the J end by 1 base, with 12 bases between. CDR3 sequence (DNA): TGTGCCAGCAGCTTCGCAAAAACAGGGAACACTGAAGCTTTCTTT. Translation: CASSFAKTGNTEAFF.

The table lists this clone with a count of one. The chain is built from TRBV14 and TRBJ2-5, with D hard to call. CDR3 length equals 13 residues. Germline-derived CDR1 and CDR2 are SGHDN and FVKESK. V gave up 6 bases and J gave up 4 bases, with 12 bases separating them. The CDR3 loop is CASSPQYRETQYF. DNA of the CDR3: TGTGCCAGCAGTCCGCAATACAGAGAGACCCAGTACTTC.

The chain has TRBV6-1 and TRBJ2-2, with D perhaps TRBD1 (6 bases). The CDR3 extends over 14 amino acids. Germline values: CDR1 MNHNS, CDR2 SASEGT. The V and J ends lost 4 bases and 3 bases respectively, with 9 bases between them. For the CDR3, the DNA is TGTGCCAGCAGTGGGGGGCCCTACACCGGGGAGCTGTTTTTT. Its protein product is CASSGGPYTGELFF.

V usage is TRBV5-1 and J usage is TRBJ1-6; 8 nucleotides align to TRBD1. The CDR3 is made up of 15 amino acids. Germline V lookup: CDR1 SGHRS, CDR2 YFSETQ. The trim removed 3 bases at V and 6 bases at J, leaving 5 bases unmatched. CDR3 sequence reads: CASSSDRGGNSPLHF. The CDR3 bases are TGCGCCAGCAGCTCAGACAGGGGTGGTAATTCACCCCTCCACTTT.

V is TRBV5-4 and J is TRBJ2-5; 8 nucleotides match TRBD2. Germline values: CDR1 SGHNT, CDR2 YYREEE (reference sequence). The junction had 24 bases not matched to a gene; V was cut back by 4 bases and J by 4 bases. The length of the CDR3 is 20 residues. This CDR3 reads CASSDWHRMGAGEPLETQYF. CDR3 sequence (DNA): TGTGCCAGCAGCGATTGGCACCGTATGGGAGCGGGAGAGCCCCTAGAGACCCAGTACTTC. The full variable domain, completed using reference TRBV5-4 and TRBJ2-5, is ETGVTQSPTHLIKTRGQQVTLRCSSQSGHNTVSWYQQALGQGPQFIFQYYREEENGRGNFPPRFSGLQFPNYSSELNVNALELDDSALYLCASSDWHRMGAGEPLETQYFGPGTRLLVL.

The chain employs TRBV6-5 and TRBJ1-4; D is uncertain. Germline CDR1 reads MNHEY; CDR2 reads SVGAGI. This CDR3 contains 14 residues. V shed 2 bases and J shed 8 bases, with 12 bases lying between them. DNA for the CDR3: TGTGCCAGCAGTTACGGGGAGGGCGGGGAAAAACTGTTTTTT. It is translated as CASSYGEGGEKLFF.

This clone was seen a single time. The chain links TRBV10-1 to TRBJ2-1; TRBD1 might be the D (8 bases). The CDR3 sequence is 16 residues long. The germline V and J ends were trimmed by 0 bases and 4 bases, with 13 bases remaining between them. Germline V gene data show CDR1 as WNHNN and CDR2 as SYGVQD (reference sequence). The CDR3 sequence is CASSESYRGGYNEQFF. The CDR3 coding sequence is TGCGCCAGCAGTGAGTCGTACAGGGGGGGGTACAATGAGCAGTTCTTC.

This clone was observed once. The gene calls are TRBV5-5 and TRBJ1-4; D remains ambiguous. The V gene's germline CDR1 is SGHKS and CDR2 YYEKEE (reference sequence). V was clipped by 0 bases and J by 4 bases, with 16 bases between them. The CDR3 length is 17 residues. The CDR3 DNA sequence: TGTGCCAGCAGCTTGGCGGGGAGACCAGAGTATAATGAAAAACTGTTTTTT. Translating it yields CASSLAGRPEYNEKLFF.

V usage is TRBV28 and J usage is TRBJ2-2; 11 positions agree with TRBD2. This CDR3 spans 16 amino acids. Losses at the gene ends were 5 bases for V and 5 bases for J; bases not matched to a gene: 7. CDR1 MDHEN and CDR2 SYDVKM come from the germline V gene. The CDR3 region has the DNA TGTGCCAGCAGTGCCTCCGGGACTAGCGGAACCGGGGAGCTGTTTTTT. This gives the protein CASSASGTSGTGELFF.

J is TRBJ2-7 and V is TRBV29-1; weak D call: TRBD1 (6 bases). From germline, CDR1 is SQVTM and CDR2 ANQGSEA. The CDR3 consists of 13 residues. V was trimmed by 3 bases and J by 2 bases, leaving 11 bases between them. CDR3 sequence (DNA): TGCAGCGTTGAGTCTGACAGGACCTACGAGCAGTACTTC. This sequence encodes CSVESDRTYEQYF.

This sequence joins TRBV7-9 and TRBJ1-2; 11 bases map to TRBD1. V shed 2 bases, J shed 11 bases, and the junction held 7 bases outside the gene matches. The CDR3 has 14 amino acids. The V gene's germline CDR1 is SEHNR and CDR2 FQNEAQ (reference sequence). CDR3 sequence: CASSLSGQGAGYTF. For the CDR3, the DNA is TGTGCCAGCAGCTTAAGCGGACAGGGGGCTGGGTACACCTTC. The complete variable domain, with remaining parts taken from reference TRBV7-9 and TRBJ1-2, reads DTGVSQNPRHKITKRGQNVTFRCDPISEHNRLYWYRQTLGQGPEFLTYFQNEAQLEKSRLLSDRFSAERPKGSFSTLEIQRTEQGDSAMYLCASSLSGQGAGYTFGSGTRLTVV.

The chain has TRBV29-1 and TRBJ1-2, with D unclear. Trimming stripped 2 bases from V and 5 bases from J, with 18 bases between. Germline lookup yields CDR1 SQVTM and CDR2 ANQGSEA. This CDR3 has 15 amino acids. In DNA, the CDR3 is TGCAGCGTTGAATCTATTGGTAGAGGGAGATATGGCTACACCTTC. Its translation: CSVESIGRGRYGYTF. Together with reference TRBV29-1 and TRBJ1-2, the CDR3 gives the full variable domain: SAVISQKPSRDICQRGTSLTIQCQVDSQVTMMFWYRQQPGQSLTLIATANQGSEATYESGFVIDKFPISRPNLTFSTLTVSNMSPEDSSIYLCSVESIGRGRYGYTFGSGTRLTVV.

V and J are TRBV7-9 and TRBJ2-1; 11 bases agree with TRBD2. Trimming took 4 bases from V and 5 from J; bases not matched to a gene: 7. The germline CDR1 and CDR2 sequences are SEHNR and FQNEAQ (reference sequence). The CDR3 sequence is 16 residues long. CDR3: CASSSPTSGSNNEQFF. The DNA for the CDR3 is TGTGCCAGCAGCTCCCCAACTAGCGGGAGTAACAATGAGCAGTTCTTC. Full variable domain (missing parts from reference TRBV7-9 and TRBJ2-1): DTGVSQNPRHKITKRGQNVTFRCDPISEHNRLYWYRQTLGQGPEFLTYFQNEAQLEKSRLLSDRFSAERPKGSFSTLEIQRTEQGDSAMYLCASSSPTSGSNNEQFFGPGTRLTVL.

This chain links TRBV10-3 with TRBJ2-5; tentatively, D is TRBD1 (5 bases). Germline V lookup: CDR1 ENHRY, CDR2 SYGVKD. V dropped 10 bases and J dropped 1 base, with 13 bases sitting between them. This CDR3 is built from 13 residues. DNA of the CDR3: TGTGCCACCCTTGACAGCACCCAAGAGACCCAGTACTTC. Its protein is CATLDSTQETQYF.

J is TRBJ1-2 and V is TRBV7-8, with 8 bases matching TRBD1. Germline CDR1 and CDR2: SGHVS and FQNEAQ. J was trimmed by 4 bases and V by 5 bases; bases with no gene match: 12. This CDR3 region has 16 residues. CDR3: CASSPAAGQGRYGYTF. DNA of the CDR3: TGTGCCAGCAGCCCCGCCGCCGGACAGGGACGCTATGGCTACACCTTC.

J is TRBJ1-3 and V is TRBV6-1; D gene unclear. Germline V lookup: CDR1 MNHNS, CDR2 SASEGT. This CDR3 has 12 amino acids. Written as DNA, the CDR3 is TGTGCAACAGAGATGGCTGGAAACACCATATATTTT. It specifies CATEMAGNTIYF.